This TCR beta chain was obtained from a study of CD8 T cells in ankylosing spondylitis (TCRdb year 2017). Regarding the study in general: T cell receptor beta repertoires were profiled in healthy donors and ankylosing spondylitis patients so that disease-linked TCR variants could be found. The full study cohort was made up of over 20 ankylosing spondylitis patients and approximately 100 healthy donors. Peripheral blood was sampled, and synovial fluid was additionally collected from ankylosing spondylitis patients. Paper-wide results and their limitations: Significant enrichment of the disease-linked clones was reported in matched synovial fluid samples from ankylosing spondylitis patients. Some TCR beta motif variants had previously been reported in synovial fluid and blood of reactive arthritis patients, which suggested common disease-initiation mechanisms. A TCR beta motif of several highly homologous amino acid variants appeared characteristic of blood from ankylosing spondylitis patients. In peripheral blood, the disease-linked clones were found at relatively low frequencies and had a CD8+ phenotype.

The CDR3 spans 16 residues, from the cysteine through the phenylalanine. The kept DNA is CDR3 alone, 48 bases in frame from the first base. Looking up the germline V gene (reference sequence) yields CDR1 DFQATT and CDR2 SNEGSKA. Cut back by 2 bases and 1 base, the V and J ends lie 17 bases apart. Sequencer: Illumina HiSeq 2500. Quantitative 5'-RACE with molecular barcodes was the method used to prepare the TCR beta libraries. The paper's data handling went like this. To identify disease-linked TCR variants, a new computational method was used, one built on a probabilistic model of VDJ rearrangement. TCRdb applied fastp at Q25 and MiXCR to the public reads, then kept only in-frame beta chains. One record per CDR3 amino acid sequence lists the most common genes and DNA. Clone size and V and J calls follow TCRdb, not the original study. The table for this sample lists hundreds of thousands of distinct CDR3 sequences; roughly 26% of them were counted only once. The top ten clonotypes cover 5% to 7.5% of the sample.

This clonotype appeared many times. Its antigen has not been determined. There are no base qualities to consult, and no much larger clone falls within one base. This TCR derives from a male donor with ankylosing spondylitis or in good health (not recorded which). Sequencing used blood, either unsorted or a sorted T cell fraction (not recorded which). Here the chain combines TRBV20-1 and TRBJ1-2, with TRBD1 as a weak D call on 6 bases. CDR3 reads: CSARTPSGGLNYGYTF. The DNA reads TGCAGTGCTAGAACGCCGTCCGGGGGCCTTAACTATGGCTACACCTTC.